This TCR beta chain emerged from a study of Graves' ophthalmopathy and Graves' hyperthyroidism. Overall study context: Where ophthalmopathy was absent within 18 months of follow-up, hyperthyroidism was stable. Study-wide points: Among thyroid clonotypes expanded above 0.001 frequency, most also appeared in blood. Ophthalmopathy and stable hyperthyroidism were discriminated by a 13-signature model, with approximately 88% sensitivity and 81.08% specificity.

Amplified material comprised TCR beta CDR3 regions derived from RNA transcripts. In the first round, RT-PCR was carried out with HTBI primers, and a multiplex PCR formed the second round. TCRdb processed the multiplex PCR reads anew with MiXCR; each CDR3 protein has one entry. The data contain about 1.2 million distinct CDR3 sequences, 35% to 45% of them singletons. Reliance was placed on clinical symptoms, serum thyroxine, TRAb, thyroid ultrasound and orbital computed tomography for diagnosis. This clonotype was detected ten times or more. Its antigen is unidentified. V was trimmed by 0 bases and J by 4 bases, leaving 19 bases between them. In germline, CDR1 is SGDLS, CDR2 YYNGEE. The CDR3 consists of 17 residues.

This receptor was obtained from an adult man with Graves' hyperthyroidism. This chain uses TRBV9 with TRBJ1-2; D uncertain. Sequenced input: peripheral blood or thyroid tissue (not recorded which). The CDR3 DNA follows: TGTGCCAGCAGCGTAGCTGTGGTCCCCGCCTCGACCTATGGCTACACCTTC. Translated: CASSVAVVPASTYGYTF.